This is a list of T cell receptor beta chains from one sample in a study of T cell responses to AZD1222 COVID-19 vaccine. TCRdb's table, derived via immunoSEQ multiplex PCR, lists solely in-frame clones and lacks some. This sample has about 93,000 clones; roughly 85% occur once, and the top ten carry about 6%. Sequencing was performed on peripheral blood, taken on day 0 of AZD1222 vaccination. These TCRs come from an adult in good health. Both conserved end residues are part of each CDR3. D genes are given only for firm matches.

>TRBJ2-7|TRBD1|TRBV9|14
TGTGCCAGCAGCCCGAGAGGGACAGACTACGAGCAGTACTTC
CASSPRGTDYEQYF
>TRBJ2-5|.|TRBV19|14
TGTGCCAGTAGTATAGGGTCGGCCCCCAGGACCCAGTACTTC
CASSIGSAPRTQYF
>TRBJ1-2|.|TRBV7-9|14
TGTGCCAGCAGCTTAGCGGGGGGCTTGGATGGCTACACCTTC
CASSLAGGLDGYTF
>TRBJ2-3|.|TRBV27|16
TGTGCCAGCAGTTTGGTCTTACCAGCGGCCACAGATACGCAGTATTTT
CASSLVLPAATDTQYF
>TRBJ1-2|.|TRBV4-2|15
TGTGCCAGCAGCGGGACGGGACTCCCGCGCCATGGCTACACCTTC
CASSGTGLPRHGYTF
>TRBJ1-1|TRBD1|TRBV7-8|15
TGTGCCAGCAGCAGAGCGACAGGGGGTTTCACTGAAGCTTTCTTT
CASSRATGGFTEAFF
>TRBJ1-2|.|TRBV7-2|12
TGTGCCAGCAGCTTCAGGGACCATGGCTACACCTTC
CASSFRDHGYTF
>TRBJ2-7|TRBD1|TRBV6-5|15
TGTGCCAGCAGTTATGCGGACAGGGGGGGCTACGAGCAGTACTTC
CASSYADRGGYEQYF
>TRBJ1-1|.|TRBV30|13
TGTGCCTCCAACCCCAGGGAAAACACTGAAGCTTTCTTT
CASNPRENTEAFF
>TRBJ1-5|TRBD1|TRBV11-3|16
TGTGCCAGCAGCATCCCGACAGGGCACAATAATCAGCCCCAGCATTTT
CASSIPTGHNNQPQHF
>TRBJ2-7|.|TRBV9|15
TGTGCCAGCAGCGTAGAAAGGGGGGGCCCCTACGAGCAGTACTTC
CASSVERGGPYEQYF
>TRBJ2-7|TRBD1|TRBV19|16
TGTGCCAGTAGTATCACCGGGACAGGGGGCTCCTACGAGCAGTACTTC
CASSITGTGGSYEQYF
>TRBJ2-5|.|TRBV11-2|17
TGTGCCAGCAGCTTAGAGTCGCCAGCGGTCCTCCAAGAGACCCAGTACTTC
CASSLESPAVLQETQYF
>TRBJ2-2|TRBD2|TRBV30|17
TGTGCCTGGAGGAACTGGGTCAGCGGGAGAACGGCCGGGGAGCTGTTTTTT
CAWRNWVSGRTAGELFF